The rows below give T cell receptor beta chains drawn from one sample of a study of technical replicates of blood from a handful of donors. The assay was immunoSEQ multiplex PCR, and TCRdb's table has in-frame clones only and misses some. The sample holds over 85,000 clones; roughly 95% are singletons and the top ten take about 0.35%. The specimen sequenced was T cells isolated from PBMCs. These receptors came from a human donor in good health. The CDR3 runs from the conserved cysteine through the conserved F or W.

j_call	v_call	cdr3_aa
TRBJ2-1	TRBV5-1	CASSLTGPWAASIEQFF
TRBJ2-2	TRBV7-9	CASSFTGTSGSANTGELFF
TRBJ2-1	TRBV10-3	CAIHKSDSYNEQFF
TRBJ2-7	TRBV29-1	CSVELAGGPSYEQYF
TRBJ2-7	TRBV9	CASSVEDIPYEQYF
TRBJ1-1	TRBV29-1	CSALITSTEAFF
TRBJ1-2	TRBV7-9	CASSFDDRAYGYTF
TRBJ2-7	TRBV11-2	CASSSLRRASYEQYF
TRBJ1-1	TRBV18	CASSLGQTNTEAFF
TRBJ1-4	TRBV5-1	CASSLVAGDEKLFF
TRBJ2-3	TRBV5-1	CASSAVTSGRRDTQYF
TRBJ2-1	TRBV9	CASSVSGRNYNEQFF
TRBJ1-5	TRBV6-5	CASSPGQGYNQPQHF
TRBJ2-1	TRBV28	CASSVRTSGFYNEQFF
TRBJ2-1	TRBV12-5	CASGLVVRIEGLAGETDEQFF
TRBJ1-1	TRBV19	CASSIVVNTEAFF
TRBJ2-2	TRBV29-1	CSVMDRPGELFF
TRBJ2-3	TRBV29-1	CSVETSGTDTQYF
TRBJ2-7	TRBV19	CASSKTSGRAYEQYF
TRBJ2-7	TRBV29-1	CSANSGRSYEQYF
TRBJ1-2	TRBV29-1	CSVDSPSYYGYTF
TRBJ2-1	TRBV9	CASSAIYASGSSYNEQFF
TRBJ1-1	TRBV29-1	CSVGSGEDTEAFF